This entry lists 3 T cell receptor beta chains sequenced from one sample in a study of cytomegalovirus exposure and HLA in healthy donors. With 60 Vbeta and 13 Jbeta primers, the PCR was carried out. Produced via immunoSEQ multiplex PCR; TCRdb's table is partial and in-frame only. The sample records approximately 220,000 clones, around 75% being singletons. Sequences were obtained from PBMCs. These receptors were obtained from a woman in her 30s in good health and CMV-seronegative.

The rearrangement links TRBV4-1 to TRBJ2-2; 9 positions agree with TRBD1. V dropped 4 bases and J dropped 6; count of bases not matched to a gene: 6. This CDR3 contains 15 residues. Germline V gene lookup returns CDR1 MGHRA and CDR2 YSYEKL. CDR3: CASSPDRGWAGELFF. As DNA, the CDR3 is TGCGCCAGCAGCCCAGACAGGGGGTGGGCCGGGGAGCTGTTTTTT.

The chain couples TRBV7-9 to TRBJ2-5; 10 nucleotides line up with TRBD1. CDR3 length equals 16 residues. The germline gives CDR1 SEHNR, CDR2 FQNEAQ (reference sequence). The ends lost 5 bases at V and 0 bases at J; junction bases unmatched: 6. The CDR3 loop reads CASSPRQGADQETQYF. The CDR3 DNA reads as TGTGCCAGCAGCCCTCGACAGGGGGCAGACCAAGAGACCCAGTACTTC.

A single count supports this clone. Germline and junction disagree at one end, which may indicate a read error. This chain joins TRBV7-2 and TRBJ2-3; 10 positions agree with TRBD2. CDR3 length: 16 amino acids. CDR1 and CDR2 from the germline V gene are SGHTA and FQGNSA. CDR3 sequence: CASSLEPGLATDAQYF. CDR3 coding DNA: TGTGCCAGCAGCTTGGAACCGGGACTAGCGACAGATGCGCAGTATTTT.